A single sample is the source of the 21 T cell receptor beta chains below, sequenced in a study of OX40 agonist ivuxolimab in advanced cancers. Sequencing used immunoSEQ multiplex PCR; TCRdb keeps in-frame clones, though not all of them. This table has around 80,000 clones, around 86% appearing once. Sequencing was performed on CD4+ or CD8+ T cells sorted from blood, taken in a trial of the OX40 agonist ivuxolimab. The receptor set was obtained from an adult with an advanced solid tumor such as melanoma, head and neck, liver or kidney cancer.

This clone was detected once. The V and J genes are TRBV5-4 and TRBJ2-7; TRBD1 aligns across 8 bases. The germline V gene encodes CDR1 SGHNT and CDR2 YYREEE (reference sequence). This CDR3 has 15 amino acids. J lost 1 base, V lost 4 bases, and 7 bases had no gene match. The CDR3 sequence: CASSLPGQASYEQYF. In DNA form, the CDR3 reads TGTGCCAGCAGCCTTCCGGGACAGGCGTCCTACGAGCAGTACTTC. The complete variable domain, with remaining parts taken from reference TRBV5-4 and TRBJ2-7, reads ETGVTQSPTHLIKTRGQQVTLRCSSQSGHNTVSWYQQALGQGPQFIFQYYREEENGRGNFPPRFSGLQFPNYSSELNVNALELDDSALYLCASSLPGQASYEQYFGPGTRLTVT.

J is TRBJ2-6 and V is TRBV7-9; 7 bases agree with TRBD2. The junction had 5 bases not matched to a gene; V was cut back by 3 bases and J by 0 bases. CDR3 length: 17 residues. The germline CDR1 and CDR2 sequences are SEHNR and FQNEAQ (reference sequence). CDR3: CASSLGGRISGANVLTF. CDR3 in DNA: TGTGCCAGCAGCTTGGGAGGGCGGATCTCTGGGGCCAACGTCCTGACTTTC.

The V call is TRBV18, the J call TRBJ2-1, with D perhaps matching TRBD1 or TRBD2 (5 bases each). Germline V gene sequence: CDR1 KGHSH, CDR2 LQKENI. The CDR3 has 15 residues. V shed 3 bases and J shed 6 bases, with 15 bases lying between them. For the CDR3, the DNA is TGTGCCAGCTCACCGGGGACGGGTACCACCAATGAGCAGTTCTTC. Translated: CASSPGTGTTNEQFF.

This rearrangement joins TRBV12-5 to TRBJ2-1; 7 bases map to TRBD2. The ends lost 3 bases at V and 2 bases at J; junction bases unmatched: 4. CDR1 LGHNT and CDR2 FRNRAP come from the germline V gene. The CDR3 consists of 15 residues. The CDR3 nucleotides read TGTGCTAGTGGTTTATCTAGCGGAGCCTACAATGAGCAGTTCTTC. Translated: CASGLSSGAYNEQFF.

J is TRBJ2-3 and V is TRBV5-1; D possibly uses TRBD1 or TRBD2 (6 bases each). Trimming removed 0 bases from V and 5 bases from J, with 16 bases in between. Germline assignment: CDR1 SGHRS and CDR2 YFSETQ. This CDR3 region has 16 residues. CDR3 bases: TGCGCCAGCAGCTTGGTTCGGGGGCGCGATTTAGATACGCAGTATTTT. It translates to CASSLVRGRDLDTQYF.

For the CDR3, the DNA is TGTGCCAGCAGCTTAGAACAGACCTATGGCTACACCTTC. This codes for CASSLEQTYGYTF. This chain uses TRBV7-8 with TRBJ1-2; D uncertain. The CDR3 is made up of 13 amino acids. The V and J ends lost 1 base and 4 bases respectively, with 7 bases between them. Per the germline V gene, CDR1 is SGHVS and CDR2 is FQNEAQ.

The chain has TRBV12-5 and TRBJ2-5; perhaps TRBD2 as D (5 bases). The CDR3 has 13 residues. The germline V gene has CDR1 LGHNT and CDR2 FRNRAP. Trimming pared 3 bases from V and 5 bases from J, leaving 10 bases between. The CDR3: CASGFGIGETQYF. Here the CDR3 DNA reads TGTGCTAGTGGTTTCGGGATAGGGGAGACCCAGTACTTC.

V usage is TRBV2 and J usage is TRBJ2-7, with TRBD2 as a possible D gene (5 bases). The CDR3 spans 13 residues. V gave up 5 bases and J gave up 7 bases, with 15 bases separating them. In germline, CDR1 is SNHLY, CDR2 FYNNEI. The CDR3 region is CASSRTARGEQYF. The CDR3, as DNA: TGTGCCAGCAGTCGGACTGCCCGAGGGGAGCAGTACTTC.

The V gene is TRBV7-9, the J gene TRBJ2-1; no clear D. The CDR3 length is 11 residues. Germline V gene lookup returns CDR1 SEHNR and CDR2 FQNEAQ (reference sequence). Trimming left V 5 bases short and J 10 bases short, with 9 bases between. The CDR3 nucleotides are TGTGCCAGCAGCCGCGCCCTCGAGCAGTTCTTC. Translated, it gives CASSRALEQFF.

The rearrangement links TRBV11-3 to TRBJ1-1; D ambiguous. Looked up from germline, CDR1 is SGHNT and CDR2 is YENEEA. This CDR3 is built from 14 residues. Trimming left V 5 bases short and J 0 bases short, with 10 bases between. The CDR3 reads CASSPDGVNTEAFF. CDR3 DNA sequence: TGTGCCAGCAGCCCAGACGGGGTGAACACTGAAGCTTTCTTT. The full variable domain, its missing parts supplied by reference TRBV11-3 and TRBJ1-1, is EAGVVQSPRYKIIEKKQPVAFWCNPISGHNTLYWYLQNLGQGPELLIRYENEEAVDDSQLPKDRFSAERLKGVDSTLKIQPAELGDSAVYLCASSPDGVNTEAFFGQGTRLTVV.

V and J are TRBV10-2 and TRBJ2-5; D is tentatively TRBD1 or TRBD2 (6 bases each). The V gene's germline CDR1 is WSHSY and CDR2 SAAADI. The CDR3 spans 14 residues. V lost 6 bases and J 4 bases, leaving 15 bases between the germline ends. The CDR3 sequence: CASRRGWGAETQYF. Written as DNA, the CDR3 is TGCGCCAGCAGAAGGGGATGGGGGGCAGAGACCCAGTACTTC.

The gene calls are TRBV6-1 and TRBJ1-1; D is uncertain. CDR1 MNHNS and CDR2 SASEGT come from the germline V gene. The V end lost 8 bases, the J end lost 2 bases, and 15 bases lay between the germline ends. The CDR3 spans 14 residues. The CDR3 protein is CASGALGSNTEAFF. Here the CDR3 DNA reads TGTGCCAGCGGTGCCCTGGGCAGCAACACTGAAGCTTTCTTT.

The chain recombines TRBV12-5 with TRBJ2-5; tentatively, D is TRBD2 (5 bases). This CDR3 has 15 residues. The ends were cut back, 0 bases at V and 5 bases at J, with 13 bases in the middle. CDR1 is LGHNT, CDR2 FRNRAP, per germline. CDR3 in amino acids: CASGLVTASGETQYF. As DNA, the CDR3 is TGTGCTAGTGGTTTGGTAACGGCAAGCGGCGAGACCCAGTACTTC.

The chain combines TRBV25-1 with TRBJ2-7; D is undetermined. This CDR3 region has 15 residues. The germline CDR1 and CDR2 sequences are MGHDK and SYGVNS. V lost 3 bases to trimming and J lost 2 bases, with 14 bases between them. The CDR3 region is CASSDEEPSPYEQYV. CDR3 DNA sequence: TGTGCCAGCAGTGATGAGGAGCCTTCCCCCTACGAGCAGTACGTC.

This rearrangement joins TRBV27 to TRBJ2-3, with a tentative D call TRBD2 (6 bases). Germline V lookup: CDR1 MNHEY, CDR2 SMNVEV (reference sequence). This CDR3 contains 16 residues. Trimming removed 8 bases from V and 2 bases from J, with 20 bases in between. CDR3 sequence (DNA): TGTGCCAGCCATTCACTAGCTCGATTTACCACAGATACGCAGTATTTT. Translating gives CASHSLARFTTDTQYF.

The chain couples TRBV28 to TRBJ2-1; 10 positions match TRBD1. Germline V gene sequence: CDR1 MDHEN, CDR2 SYDVKM. The ends lost 4 bases at V and 8 bases at J; junction bases unmatched: 8. CDR3 size: 15 residues. CDR3 in DNA: TGTGCCAGCAGTTCAGGGGGACAGGGGTTGTATGAGCAGTTCTTC. This gives the protein CASSSGGQGLYEQFF.

The chain couples TRBV6-5 to TRBJ1-5, with D maybe TRBD1 (6 bases). From germline, CDR1 is MNHEY and CDR2 SVGAGI. Deletions cut 1 base from V and 10 bases from J, with 8 bases between. CDR3 length: 12 amino acids. The CDR3 spells CASSYLQGPQHF. CDR3 in DNA: TGTGCCAGCAGTTACTTACAGGGACCCCAGCATTTT.

The chain carries TRBV7-9 and TRBJ2-5, with 7 bases matching TRBD2. With 5 bases clipped from V and 2 bases from J, the junction kept 5 bases outside the gene matches. The germline V gene encodes CDR1 SEHNR and CDR2 FQNEAQ (reference sequence). The CDR3 totals 14 residues. CDR3 in DNA: TGTGCCAGCAGCGGACTGCGGGGGCAAGAGACCCAGTACTTC. This sequence encodes CASSGLRGQETQYF.

The V call is TRBV30, the J call TRBJ1-2; D is possibly TRBD1 (5 bases). The CDR3 spans 14 residues. With 3 bases removed from V and 2 bases from J, the gap between germline ends came to 13 bases. The germline V gene has CDR1 GTSNPN and CDR2 SVGIG (reference sequence). CDR3 protein: CAWRPGTVNYGYTF. The CDR3, as DNA: TGTGCCTGGAGGCCCGGGACGGTCAACTATGGCTACACCTTC.

The DNA of the CDR3 is TGTGCCAGCAGCCCCGAATGGGGGACTGAAGCTTTCTTT. Residues: CASSPEWGTEAFF. This rearrangement joins TRBV5-4 to TRBJ1-1, with D maybe TRBD1 (5 bases). Per germline, CDR1 SGHNT and CDR2 YYREEE (reference sequence). V lost 4 bases and J lost 5, with 12 bases in between. The CDR3 loop spans 13 amino acids.

This clone was detected only once. The chain couples TRBV6-6 to TRBJ2-1, with D uncertain. Germline V lookup: CDR1 MNHNY, CDR2 SVGAGI (reference sequence). V dropped 2 bases and J dropped 5 bases, with 10 bases sitting between them. The CDR3 length is 14 residues. DNA for the CDR3: TGTGCCAGCAGTTACAGGGTTTACCACAATGAGCAGTTCTTC. Translating gives CASSYRVYHNEQFF.